This T cell receptor beta chain was recorded in a study of blood T cell repertoires in COVID-19. V lost 4 bases, J lost 12 bases, and 7 bases stayed unmatched. This CDR3 region has 12 residues. CDR1 and CDR2 (germline): KGHDR, SFDVKD. Profiling relied on immunoSEQ multiplex PCR, and the TCRdb table lists in-frame clones only, not all of them. The repertoire includes roughly 250,000 clones, 75% to 90% of them detected once, and about 2.2% sits in the top ten. Participants came from under 30 US areas, aged roughly 18 to 95 years. Symptom resolution, clearance, or two negative PCRs marked the recovered donors of Cohort 3.

This TCR was recovered from a woman younger than 35 who had recovered from COVID-19. The chain is built from TRBV24-1 and TRBJ2-5, with 7 bases lining up with TRBD1. The sample consisted of PBMCs or T cells enriched from blood (not recorded which). CDR3 sequence reads: CATSDQGQAEYF. CDR3 DNA: TGTGCCACCAGTGACCAAGGACAGGCGGAGTACTTC.